This T cell receptor beta chain was documented in a study of T-cell memory formation after mild COVID-19. At the level of the study: Largely donor-specific TCR clusters were found.

TCRdb independently ran MiXCR on the 5' RACE reads; one entry per CDR3 protein. The sample carries 350,000 to 500,000 distinct CDR3 sequences, approximately 19% recorded once. Germline V gene lookup returns CDR1 SQVTM and CDR2 ANQGSEA. The CDR3 has 13 residues. Trimming cost V 7 bases and J 8 bases, with 17 bases left between them. Points from the study as a whole: Clones that contracted clustered mainly in CM and EM if CD4+ and in EMRA if CD8+.

This clonotype was counted between two and nine times. Its antigen is not identified. Material: PBMCs or a T cell subset sorted from them (not recorded which). This TCR was recovered from a young man who had mild COVID-19 (a few samples of this study predate the infection). Cell type and time point are not known. This chain connects TRBV29-1 to TRBJ1-4, with a possible D match to TRBD1 (6 bases). DNA for the CDR3: TGCAGCGCTAGGACCCAGGGGACCGAAAAACTGTTTTTT. This codes for CSARTQGTEKLFF.